This T cell receptor (beta chain) was found in a study of CD8 T cells in ankylosing spondylitis. The CDR3 has 15 amino acids. Looked up from germline, CDR1 is SGHVS and CDR2 is FQNEAQ. V dropped 7 bases and J dropped 1 base, with 16 bases sitting between them. TCR beta libraries were made by quantitative 5'-RACE with molecular barcodes. Each CDR3 protein is one row after TCRdb ran MiXCR on the 5' RACE reads. The repertoire holds tens of thousands of distinct CDR3 sequences, with 27% as singletons. This clonotype was seen only a few times. Its target is not known. The study's findings and limits: A TCR beta motif made of several highly homologous variants seemed typical of ankylosing spondylitis blood. Clones linked to disease, bearing a CD8+ phenotype, were relatively rare in peripheral blood.

The rearrangement uses TRBV7-8 and TRBJ2-5, with D perhaps being TRBD1 or TRBD2 (5 bases each). The TCR sequence derives from a male donor with ankylosing spondylitis or in good health (not recorded which). The sequencing sample was made of blood, either unsorted or a sorted T cell fraction (not recorded which). Here the CDR3 reads CASTPGIGTQETQYF. The CDR3 DNA reads as TGTGCCAGCACACCCGGTATTGGGACCCAAGAGACCCAGTACTTC.